This T cell receptor (beta chain) was found in a study of OX40 agonist ivuxolimab in advanced cancers. The CDR3 covers 16 residues. CDR1 PRHDT and CDR2 FYEKMQ come from the germline V gene (reference sequence). J lost 0 bases, V lost 0 bases, and 4 bases had no gene match. TCRdb's copy holds only in-frame clones and misses some; the assay was immunoSEQ multiplex PCR. Of about 79,000 clones in the sample, 85% to 95% were seen once. The TCR comes from an adult with an advanced solid tumor such as melanoma, head and neck, liver or kidney cancer. The chain joins TRBV13 to TRBJ1-1; 7 nucleotides match TRBD1. This specimen consisted of CD4+ or CD8+ T cells sorted from blood, obtained in a trial of the OX40 agonist ivuxolimab. The CDR3 DNA reads TGTGCCAGCAGCTTAGGGGGACAGTACCTGAACACTGAAGCTTTCTTT. Protein product: CASSLGGQYLNTEAFF.